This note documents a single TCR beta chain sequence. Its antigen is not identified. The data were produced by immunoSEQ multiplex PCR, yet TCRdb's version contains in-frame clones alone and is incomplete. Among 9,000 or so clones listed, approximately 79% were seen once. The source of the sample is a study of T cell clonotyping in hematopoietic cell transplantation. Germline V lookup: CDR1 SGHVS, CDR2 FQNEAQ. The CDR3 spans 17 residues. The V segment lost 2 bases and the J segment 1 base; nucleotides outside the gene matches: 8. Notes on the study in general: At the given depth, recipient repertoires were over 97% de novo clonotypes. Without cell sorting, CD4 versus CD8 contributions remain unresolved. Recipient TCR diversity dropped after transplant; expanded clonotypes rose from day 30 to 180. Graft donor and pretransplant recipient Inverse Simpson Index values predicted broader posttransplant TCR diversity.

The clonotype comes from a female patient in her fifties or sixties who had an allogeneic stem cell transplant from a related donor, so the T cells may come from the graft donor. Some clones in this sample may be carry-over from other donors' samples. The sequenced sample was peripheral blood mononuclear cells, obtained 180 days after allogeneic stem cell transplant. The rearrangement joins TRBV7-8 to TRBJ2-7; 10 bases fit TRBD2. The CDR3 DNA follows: TGTGCCAGCAGCTTAATCGCTATAGCGGGAGGTTCCTACGAGCAGTACTTC. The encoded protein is CASSLIAIAGGSYEQYF.